The entry that follows covers one T cell receptor (beta chain) sequence. The sample holds one count of this clone. What this receptor recognizes is not known. No base quality values were provided; no much bigger clone lies one nucleotide off. This record belongs to a study of T cell responses to AZD1222 COVID-19 vaccine (TCRdb year 2021). Regarding the complete study: AZD1222 recipients given second doses at about 4 weeks or at about 12 weeks were pooled, since spike-specific TCR depth and breadth were not found to differ between the two schedules. TCR sequencing was performed for about 250 trial participants, of whom around 200 were given two doses of AZD1222 and around 25 were given two doses of MenACWY control vaccine. Trial participants were enrolled by age into subgroups of 18-55, 56-69 and 70-plus years, and around 150, 28 and 57 TCR-sequenced participants, respectively, were included in these subgroups.

The CDR3 regions of human TCRbeta chains were subjected to immunosequencing. From the authors' description of their analysis: TCRs in the repertoires were compared against a reference library of SARS-CoV-2-specific TCRs that had been generated with the MIRA antigen-specificity platform. Breadth was defined as the fraction of unique TCRs that were SARS-CoV-2-associated. Depth was defined as the fraction of total T cells that were SARS-CoV-2-associated. Using the MIRA data, each spike-specific TCR was assigned both to the spike region to which the TCR was reactive and to a CD4 or CD8 class. Log10-transformed breadth and depth values were compared by one-way ANOVA with Sidak's multiple comparisons tests. As stored in TCRdb, this immuneACCESS dataset retains in-frame rearrangements with V and J assigned. A fraction of the clones does not appear; measured against another copy, unresolved V genes explain less than half of the discrepancy, and the remainder lacks a known reason. The DNA gave D and trimming, while V, J and clone size come from that table. The sample table contains 100,000 to 120,000 clones; only one count was recorded for 85% to 90% of them. The ten largest clonotypes hold around 2.3% of the sample.

What the authors observed across the whole study: Spike-specific TCR breadth and depth rose significantly after two AZD1222 doses compared with day 0 and with MenACWY recipients. CD4 TCRs associated with the vaccine covered the entire spike protein, and the dominant responses were in regions 160-218 and 743-854. Most participants were white British and females outnumbered males, and the authors suggested that clonal diversity may have been underestimated. The 56-69-year group was small, and its depth increase did not reach significance, likely because of low power. No day 14 peak-response samples were available, so repertoires were characterized only after the peak T cell response. Reportedly, almost half of the unique spike-specific TCRs recognized epitopes lying outside the regions that are mutated in the B.1.351 and B.1.1.7 variants. Conclusions about previously exposed vaccinees are limited, since just five to seven AZD1222 recipients were seropositive for SARS-CoV-2 at baseline.

The cysteine opens and the phenylalanine closes a CDR3 of 16 amino acids. Only the CDR3 DNA stays, 48 bases, in frame from base 1. The germline V gene gives CDR1 as SGHAT and CDR2 as FQNNGV. V trim: 4 bases; J trim: 2 bases; unmatched bases: 8. The time point label for this specimen denotes: baseline before first vaccination. Samples from vaccinated people were obtained from the UK trials COV001 and COV002, which included a single-blind randomized controlled phase 2/3 trial of AZD1222 (ChAdOx1 nCoV-19) in healthy adults. Trial participant PBMC samples were collected at day 0 and day 28 after the second dose for TCRbeta chain sequencing.

The chain employs TRBV11-2 and TRBJ2-7; 10 bases in the junction line up with TRBD1. The specimen comprised peripheral blood, sampled on day 0 of AZD1222 vaccination. This clonotype was sampled from an adult in good health. The CDR3 amino acid sequence is: CASSSTTGTGAYEQYF. The bases read TGTGCCAGCAGCTCAACCACCGGGACAGGGGCCTACGAGCAGTACTTC.